The 13 T cell receptor beta chains in this list originate from one sample, sequenced in a study of OX40 agonist ivuxolimab in advanced cancers. Sequenced by immunoSEQ multiplex PCR; TCRdb stores in-frame clones only, minus some. The sample holds some 35,000 clones, roughly 72% seen once. The source material was CD4+ or CD8+ T cells sorted from blood, sampled in a trial of the OX40 agonist ivuxolimab. The origin of the receptors is an adult with an advanced solid tumor such as melanoma, head and neck, liver or kidney cancer.

Details on this clone: The junction departs from germline at one end; a sequencing error may be responsible. The chain joins TRBV11-2 to TRBJ2-3, with 10 nucleotides matching TRBD2. The CDR3 runs 16 residues. Germline CDR1 is SGHAT and CDR2 is FQNNGV. CDR3 bases: TGTGCCAGCAGCAGGGGGGGAGCGGGGGGGGCAGAGACGCAGTATTTT. Amino acid sequence: CASSRGGAGGAETQYF.

Notes on this clone: Its ends do not fully match the called genes, so a read error is possible. V gene TRBV7-9 combines with J gene TRBJ1-2; D gene unclear. The CDR3 is 12 amino acids. The germline CDR1 and CDR2 sequences are SEHNR and FQNEAQ (reference sequence). CDR3 sequence reads: CASSLVGPLPSF. The DNA of the CDR3 is TGTGCCAGCAGCTTAGTAGGGCCCCTACCGTCCTTC.

A word on this clone: One end of the junction is discordant with germline, which a read error may explain. This specimen includes other DNA sequences encoding the same CDR3. V usage is TRBV5-1 and J usage is TRBJ1-1; 10 bases map to TRBD1. Germline-derived CDR1 and CDR2 are SGHRS and YFSETQ. The CDR3 contains 15 residues. CDR3 sequence reads: CASSLAGTGDAEAFF. CDR3 bases: TGTGCCAGCAGCTTGGCCGGGACAGGGGACGCTGAAGCTTTCTTT. Full variable domain (outside the CDR3, taken from reference TRBV5-1 and TRBJ1-1): KAGVTQTPRYLIKTRGQQVTLSCSPISGHRSVSWYQQTPGQGLQFLFEYFSETQRNKGNFPGRFSGRQFSNSRSEMNVSTLELGDSALYLCASSLAGTGDAEAFFGQGTRLTVV.

This rearrangement joins TRBV13 to TRBJ1-2; TRBD1 might be the D (6 bases). The CDR3 spans 13 residues. The ends were cut back, 3 bases at V and 4 bases at J, with 9 bases in the middle. Germline V gives CDR1 PRHDT, CDR2 FYEKMQ (reference sequence). The CDR3 spells CASSLDSTYGYTF. The CDR3 DNA reads TGTGCCAGCAGCTTGGACAGTACCTATGGCTACACCTTC.

This clone occurred once. A junction boundary mismatches the germline segment, possibly from a read error. The sample holds other DNA sequences that translate to the same CDR3. The V and J genes are TRBV5-4 and TRBJ2-2, with D possibly TRBD1 on 6 matching bases. Germline CDR1 is SGHNT and CDR2 is YYREEE (reference sequence). The CDR3 has 14 residues. CDR3 amino acids: CASSQNRATGELFF. The CDR3 nucleotides read TGCGCCAGCAGCCAAAACAGGGCCACCGGGGAGCTGTTTTTT.

This sequence joins TRBV5-4 and TRBJ2-3; TRBD2 matches at 9 bases. Trimming removed 6 bases from V and 5 bases from J; junction bases left unmatched: 10. CDR3 size: 15 residues. From germline, CDR1 is SGHNT and CDR2 YYREEE (reference sequence). The CDR3 sequence is CASTLTSGLRDTQYF. DNA for the CDR3: TGTGCCAGCACGCTGACTAGCGGACTTAGAGATACGCAGTATTTT.

The chain carries TRBV5-4 and TRBJ1-2; unclear D gene. CDR1 and CDR2 from the germline V gene are SGHNT and YYREEE (reference sequence). The V gene lost 3 bases and the J gene lost 5 bases, with 17 bases spanning the gap. The CDR3 runs to 15 residues. The DNA for the CDR3 is TGTGCCAGCAGCTACTCAGCCGGGAGACTATATGGCTACACCTTC. Protein sequence: CASSYSAGRLYGYTF. Using reference TRBV5-4 and TRBJ1-2 for the parts outside the CDR3, the full variable domain is ETGVTQSPTHLIKTRGQQVTLRCSSQSGHNTVSWYQQALGQGPQFIFQYYREEENGRGNFPPRFSGLQFPNYSSELNVNALELDDSALYLCASSYSAGRLYGYTFGSGTRLTVV.

The chain employs TRBV7-2 and TRBJ1-6; TRBD1 agrees at 10 bases. This CDR3 has 16 amino acids. Germline V gives CDR1 SGHTA, CDR2 FQGNSA. Trimming at V came to 6 bases and at J to 13 bases, leaving 15 bases not matched to a gene. The CDR3 DNA is TGTGCCAGCAGTCAAATAGCAGGACAGGGGGTTTACCCCCTCCACTTT. Translation: CASSQIAGQGVYPLHF.

The CDR3 sequence: CASRTGETGELFF. The CDR3 DNA reads as TGTGCCAGCAGGACAGGGGAGACCGGGGAGCTGTTTTTT. The chain links TRBV6-6 to TRBJ2-2, with 8 bases identical to TRBD1. Germline CDR1 MNHNY, CDR2 SVGAGI (reference sequence). The CDR3 extends over 13 amino acids. The ends lost 6 bases at V and 5 bases at J; junction bases unmatched: 2.

This clone came up once. The chain links TRBV29-1 to TRBJ1-2; TRBD1 agrees at 7 bases. The V gene's germline CDR1 is SQVTM and CDR2 ANQGSEA. CDR3 length: 12 amino acids. Trimming removed 7 bases from V and 2 bases from J; junction bases left unmatched: 4. As DNA, the CDR3 is TGCAGCGGGACGACAGGGAACTATGGCTACACCTTC. Its translation is CSGTTGNYGYTF.

This chain joins TRBV6-6 and TRBJ2-7; possible D gene TRBD2, 7 bases. The CDR3 has 15 residues. Deletions cut 2 bases from V and 2 bases from J, with 13 bases between. Per germline, CDR1 MNHNY and CDR2 SVGAGI (reference sequence). CDR3 bases: TGTGCCAGCAGTTACAGGGTAGGGGGGGCCTACGAGCAGTACTTC. It is translated as CASSYRVGGAYEQYF.

The chain recombines TRBV11-3 with TRBJ2-1; 8 bases align to TRBD2. Germline CDR1 is SGHNT and CDR2 is YENEEA. The CDR3 has 14 amino acids. Losses at the gene ends were 2 bases for V and 8 bases for J; bases not matched to a gene: 5. CDR3 nucleotide sequence: TGTGCCAGCAGCTTATCGGGGGGGCCAGATGAGCAGTTCTTC. Its protein product is CASSLSGGPDEQFF.

This clone has only one observation. V usage is TRBV2 and J usage is TRBJ1-5; D is uncertain. The CDR3 covers 14 residues. Trimming left V 3 bases short and J 10 bases short, with 16 bases between. Germline V gives CDR1 SNHLY, CDR2 FYNNEI. CDR3 DNA sequence: TGTGCCAGCAGTGAGGTCGGCCCCACGTCCCCCCAGCATTTT. The encoded protein is CASSEVGPTSPQHF.